The T cell receptor (beta chain) under discussion was sequenced for a study of blood T cell repertoires in COVID-19. Across the study: Samples came from the United States, Italy and Spain, spanning acute and convalescent COVID-19.

Under the authors' procedure: By means of reference gene primer amplification, nucleated cell counts were estimated. Assay: immunoSEQ multiplex PCR; the TCRdb copy retains only in-frame clones and omits some. Clone size and V and J calls were adopted from that table, with D and trimming inferred from the DNA. The repertoire includes approximately 79,000 clones, around 89% of them detected once, and just under 0.6% sits in the top ten. Per the germline V gene, CDR1 is MNHEY and CDR2 is SVGAGI. The CDR3 is made up of 13 amino acids. V was shortened by 6 bases and J by 5 bases, with 13 bases between the two germline ends.

The J gene is TRBJ2-5, the V gene TRBV6-5; D is uncertain. The sequence came from a man aged 60-69 years with acute or convalescent COVID-19. The sequenced sample was peripheral blood. Here the CDR3 reads CASRETGFETQYF. Here the CDR3 DNA reads TGTGCCAGCAGGGAGACTGGATTCGAGACCCAGTACTTC.